This T cell receptor beta chain originates from a study of OX40 agonist ivuxolimab in advanced cancers. This clone was counted between two and nine times. Other DNA sequences in the same sample also yield this CDR3. Losses at the gene ends were 0 bases for V and 5 bases for J; bases not matched to a gene: 1. Per the germline V gene, CDR1 is SGHRS and CDR2 is YFSETQ. This CDR3 spans 14 amino acids. Generated by immunoSEQ multiplex PCR, the TCRdb table keeps only in-frame clones and is missing some. The sample lists tens of thousands of clones, around 89% occurring once. The origin of this receptor is an adult with an advanced solid tumor such as melanoma, head and neck, liver or kidney cancer. The chain joins TRBV5-1 to TRBJ1-2, with TRBD1 matching over 10 bases. The sequencing here drew on CD4+ or CD8+ T cells sorted from blood, taken in a trial of the OX40 agonist ivuxolimab. The CDR3 loop is CASSLGDRGYGYTF. For the CDR3, the DNA is TGCGCCAGCAGCTTGGGGGACAGGGGATATGGCTACACCTTC.